This T cell receptor beta chain was obtained from a study of cytomegalovirus exposure and HLA in healthy donors. Study-wide background: Earlier sequencing of 150 million to 200 million T cells yielded under 120 million unique TCR beta sequences. Study-wide points: TCR sequences were mostly rare, though some public TCRs occurred in many donors.

The PCR contained 60 Vbeta and 13 Jbeta primers. Data came from immunoSEQ multiplex PCR; TCRdb stores just in-frame clones and leaves some out. The table includes tens of thousands of clones, roughly 60% detected once. At collection, donors were nominally healthy, but unrecorded immune exposures were probable. On this clone itself: What it recognizes is unknown.

The sequencing input was PBMCs. The sequence came from a boy aged 5-17 years in good health and CMV-seropositive.

In DNA, the CDR3 is TGTGCCAGCAGTTACTCGATTCCCCAGTATCAGCCCCAGCATTTT. It codes for CASSYSIPQYQPQHF. This chain links TRBV6-6 with TRBJ1-5; D ambiguous. From germline, CDR1 is MNHNY and CDR2 SVGAGI (reference sequence). This CDR3 is built from 15 residues. Between the trimmed V and J ends, which lost 0 bases and 5 bases, there was a span of 11 bases.